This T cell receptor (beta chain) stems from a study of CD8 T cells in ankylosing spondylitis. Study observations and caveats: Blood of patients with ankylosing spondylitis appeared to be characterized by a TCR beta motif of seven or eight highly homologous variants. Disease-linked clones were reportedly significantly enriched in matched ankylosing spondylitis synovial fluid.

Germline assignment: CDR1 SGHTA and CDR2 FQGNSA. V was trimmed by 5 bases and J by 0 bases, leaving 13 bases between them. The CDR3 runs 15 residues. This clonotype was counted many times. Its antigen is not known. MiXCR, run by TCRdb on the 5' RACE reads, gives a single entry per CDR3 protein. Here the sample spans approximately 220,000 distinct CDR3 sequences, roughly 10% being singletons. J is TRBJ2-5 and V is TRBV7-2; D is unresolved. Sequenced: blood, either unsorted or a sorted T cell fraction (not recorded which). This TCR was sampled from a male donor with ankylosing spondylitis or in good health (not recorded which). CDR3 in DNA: TGTGCCAGCAGCCCGGTAGTGGGGAACCAAGAGACCCAGTACTTC. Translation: CASSPVVGNQETQYF.